A selection of T cell receptor beta chains follows, all from one sample in a study of monozygotic twins with inflammatory bowel disease. TCRdb processed the 5' RACE reads again and assigns one entry to each CDR3 protein, with no DNA. This sample's table reports 80,000 or so distinct CDR3 sequences. The sample consisted of blood. These receptors were taken from a human donor with ulcerative colitis or Crohn's disease, or a healthy co-twin of an affected twin (not recorded which). Each CDR3 is given with its conserved first and last residue.

J: TRBJ1-3
V: TRBV12-3/TRBV12-4
CDR3: CASQAGNTIYF

J: TRBJ2-5
V: TRBV18
CDR3: CASSRGYQETQYF

J: TRBJ1-2
V: TRBV20-1
CDR3: CSARPGYQGDYGYTF

J: TRBJ1-1
V: TRBV20-1
CDR3: CSARAWDSTEAFF

J: TRBJ2-7
V: TRBV2
CDR3: CASNIGGAHSYEQYF

J: TRBJ2-3
V: TRBV12-3/TRBV12-4
CDR3: CASSFSSTDTQYF

J: TRBJ1-2
V: TRBV6-5
CDR3: CASSYLDRGGGYTF

J: TRBJ1-1
V: TRBV18
CDR3: CASSGQAVTEAFF

J: TRBJ1-1
V: TRBV6-5
CDR3: CASRVNTEAFF

J: TRBJ1-1
V: TRBV7-2
CDR3: CASSKGWGGVMNTEAFF

J: TRBJ1-3
V: TRBV11-2
CDR3: CASSQARVAKYPGNTIYF

J: TRBJ1-1
V: TRBV20-1
CDR3: CSARERITGRGNTEAFF

J: TRBJ2-7
V: TRBV7-2
CDR3: CTSSFTPGSYYEQYF

J: TRBJ2-4
V: TRBV3-1
CDR3: CASSPRSGMTKNIQYF

J: TRBJ1-2
V: TRBV12-3/TRBV12-4
CDR3: CASGWTLHYGYTF

J: TRBJ1-2
V: TRBV12-3/TRBV12-4
CDR3: CASSPRGFGYTF

J: TRBJ2-1
V: TRBV25-1
CDR3: CASSDSGGTGRDNEQFF

J: TRBJ1-1
V: TRBV6-2/TRBV6-3
CDR3: CASSYRTEAFF

J: TRBJ1-6
V: TRBV12-3/TRBV12-4
CDR3: CASSLGQALHSPLHF

J: TRBJ2-4
V: TRBV29-1
CDR3: CSVEEYGNIQYF

J: TRBJ1-1
V: TRBV11-2
CDR3: CASSLISRNTEAFF

J: TRBJ2-1
V: TRBV5-5
CDR3: CASSPDQIGGNEQFF

J: TRBJ2-7
V: TRBV18
CDR3: CASSPPGRGTYEQYF

J: TRBJ1-2
V: TRBV20-1
CDR3: CSGGQGANYGYTF

J: TRBJ2-1
V: TRBV20-1
CDR3: CSARDEDRANEQFF

J: TRBJ1-5
V: TRBV5-1
CDR3: CASSIDSNQPQHF

J: TRBJ2-1
V: TRBV10-3
CDR3: CAIPGTSPNEQFF

J: TRBJ2-5
V: TRBV18
CDR3: CASSPGYQETQYF